Sequencing of this T cell receptor beta chain was carried out in a study of shared clonotypes between healthy human individuals. The germline V gene encodes CDR1 SGHRS and CDR2 YFSETQ. The CDR3 is 14 amino acids. V was clipped by 3 bases and J by 3 bases, with 13 bases between them. Measured with immunoSEQ multiplex PCR; TCRdb has only the in-frame clones, and not every one. The table lists about 1.5 million clones, approximately 98% of them singletons. This TCR derives from a man aged 25 to 40 in good health. The V call is TRBV5-1, the J call TRBJ2-7, with a possible D match to TRBD2 (5 bases). The sequenced material came from naive CD4+ T cells sorted from blood. Subset specified: CD45RA+ positively selected. The CDR3 loop reads CASSSGFGLYEQYF. The DNA of the CDR3 is TGCGCCAGCAGCTCGGGGTTCGGCCTCTACGAGCAGTACTTC.